These 14 T cell receptor beta chains came from one sample sequenced in a study of blood T cells in healthy people across ages. A sample-barcoded 5' primer and a J-beta primer mix were used in a second PCR of about 7 to 12 cycles. TCRdb analysed the 5' RACE reads with MiXCR anew, one entry per CDR3 protein. Among approximately 2,000,000 distinct CDR3 sequences listed, approximately 40% were seen once. Sequenced material: blood. These receptors all come from a human donor in good health.

This clonotype was seen more than once but under ten times. A single base separates this from a much larger clone, so it may be a read error. This CDR3 reads CASSLHPTDTQYF. For the CDR3, the DNA is TGTGCCAGCAGTTTGCACCCCACAGATACGCAGTATTTT. The J gene is TRBJ2-3, the V gene TRBV12-3 or TRBV12-4, with D hard to call. The V gene lost 3 bases and the J gene lost 2 bases, with 6 bases spanning the gap. This CDR3 comprises 13 residues.

The gene calls are TRBV6-6 and TRBJ2-1, with 13 bases that match TRBD2. V shed 2 bases and J 8 bases; nucleotides not matched to a gene: 6. This CDR3 contains 16 residues. Germline V lookup: CDR1 MNHNY, CDR2 SVGAGI (reference sequence). CDR3 sequence (DNA): TGTGCCAGCAGTTACACTAGCGGGGGGGCCGGGGATGAGCAGTTCTTC. Translated: CASSYTSGGAGDEQFF.

This clonotype was counted once. The chain recombines TRBV27 with TRBJ2-2, with D hard to call. This CDR3 is 13 amino acids long. Germline V gene lookup returns CDR1 MNHEY and CDR2 SMNVEV (reference sequence). Trimming removed 3 bases from V and 4 bases from J, with 6 bases in between. The DNA for the CDR3 is TGTGCCAGCAGTTTTATGACCACCGGGGAGCTGTTTTTT. Translation: CASSFMTTGELFF.

This chain joins TRBV6-2 or TRBV6-3 and TRBJ2-1; 8 nucleotides align to TRBD2. The CDR3 spans 15 residues. Per germline, CDR1 MNHEY and CDR2 SVGEGT. The junction had 12 bases not matched to a gene; V was cut back by 9 bases and J by 5 bases. The CDR3 spells CASHTPGLGNNEQFF. The CDR3 DNA sequence: TGTGCCAGTCATACACCGGGACTAGGGAACAATGAGCAGTTCTTC.

About this clonotype: The junction differs from germline at one of its ends, possibly a read error. V usage is TRBV7-9 and J usage is TRBJ2-4, with D unclear. The J call may not be correct, given that the DNA end is closer to TRBJ2-7. The CDR3 spans 13 residues. The germline gives CDR1 SEHNR, CDR2 FQNEAQ (reference sequence). Here the CDR3 reads CACSSPLDYEQYF. CDR3 DNA: TGTGCCTGCAGCTCGCCCCTCGACTACGAGCAGTACTTC.

This chain connects TRBV29-1 to TRBJ1-1; D may be TRBD1 (6 bases). V lost 8 bases and J 4 bases, leaving 14 bases between the germline ends. CDR1 and CDR2 from the germline V gene are SQVTM and ANQGSEA. The CDR3 sequence is 12 residues long. The CDR3 protein is CSSQGTVTEAFF. The CDR3 DNA is TGCAGCTCACAGGGTACCGTCACTGAAGCTTTCTTT.

This clonotype has just a few counts. V is TRBV6-2 or TRBV6-3 and J is TRBJ1-1, with TRBD1 as a possible D gene (6 bases). Germline values: CDR1 MNHEY, CDR2 SVGEGT. The CDR3 totals 14 residues. V lost 2 bases and J 1 base, leaving 8 bases between the germline ends. This CDR3 is CASSYGGANTEAFF. The DNA of the CDR3 is TGTGCCAGCAGTTACGGGGGCGCGAACACTGAAGCTTTCTTT.

The count of this clonotype is one. At one of its ends the junction is not consistent with the germline gene, which may arise from a read error. This chain joins TRBV7-9 and TRBJ1-5, with D uncertain. Per germline, CDR1 SEHNR and CDR2 FQNEAQ (reference sequence). The CDR3 has 12 amino acids. The DNA for the CDR3 is TGTGCCGGCAGCTTAGGTGTCCAGCCCCAGCATTTT. It codes for CAGSLGVQPQHF.

V gene TRBV2 combines with J gene TRBJ2-4, with 10 positions matching TRBD2. Germline V gene sequence: CDR1 SNHLY, CDR2 FYNNEI. The ends lost 6 bases at V and 13 bases at J; junction bases unmatched: 15. The CDR3 is 15 residues long. The chain's CDR3 is CASRLTSGDFNGQYF. DNA for the CDR3: TGTGCCAGCAGACTCACTAGCGGGGATTTCAATGGGCAGTACTTC.

This clonotype was seen only a few times. The chain uses TRBV27 and TRBJ2-3; no clear D gene. Trimming pared 8 bases from V and 6 bases from J, leaving 15 bases between. Germline CDR1 MNHEY, CDR2 SMNVEV (reference sequence). The CDR3 spans 13 residues. This chain's CDR3 is CASARSRTDTQYF. CDR3 DNA sequence: TGTGCCAGCGCGCGTTCCCGTACGGATACGCAGTATTTT.

V usage is TRBV12-3 or TRBV12-4 and J usage is TRBJ2-2; TRBD1 aligns across 7 bases. The CDR3 sequence is 15 residues long. The ends lost 5 bases at V and 1 base at J; junction bases unmatched: 4. CDR3 in DNA: TGTGCCAGCAGTGGGACAGCCGTGAACACCGGGGAGCTGTTTTTT. Its protein is CASSGTAVNTGELFF.

V is TRBV5-1 and J is TRBJ2-3; 9 positions agree with TRBD2. CDR3 length equals 16 residues. The V gene end was trimmed by 2 bases and the J gene end by 3 bases; junction bases not matched to a gene: 7. Germline V gene sequence: CDR1 SGHRS, CDR2 YFSETQ. CDR3 region: CASSLAAGGVTDTQYF. CDR3 coding DNA: TGCGCCAGCAGCTTAGCAGCGGGGGGTGTGACAGATACGCAGTATTTT.

This clonotype has a handful of counts. This rearrangement joins TRBV7-2 to TRBJ2-4; D call uncertain. The CDR3 runs 16 residues. V was cut by 5 bases and J by 0 bases, with 14 bases left in between. The germline V gene encodes CDR1 SGHTA and CDR2 FQGNSA. The CDR3 reads CASSVRVNLAKNIQYF. The CDR3 DNA is TGTGCCAGCAGCGTTCGGGTGAATCTAGCCAAAAACATTCAGTACTTC.

J is TRBJ2-4 and V is TRBV6-6; D perhaps matches TRBD2 (6 bases). The last part of the DNA fits TRBJ2-7 better; the J call may be wrong. CDR1 and CDR2 from the germline V gene are MNHNY and SVGAGI (reference sequence). CDR3 size: 14 residues. In DNA, the CDR3 is TGTGCCAGCAGAAGGGACTCCCCCTTGAACGAGCAGTACTTC. Translating gives CASRRDSPLNEQYF.